This T cell receptor (beta chain) emerged from a study of Ad26.COV2.S vaccination and SARS-CoV-2 variants. Overall study: Enrolled in COV1001, the donor was in the Ad26.COV2.S trial arm, which received the vaccine.

Documented treatment: around 19 received Ad26.COV2.S at low or high dose, single or two shots; about 5 received placebo; per-sample allocation not given. Collection of samples fell on day 63 after the first vaccine or placebo injection. Produced via immunoSEQ multiplex PCR; TCRdb's table is partial and in-frame only. The sample lists around 250,000 clones; around 85% were seen once. The clonotype comes from a person between 18 and 60 years old who received the Ad26.COV2.S COVID-19 vaccine or a placebo. The material sequenced was peripheral blood, taken in a trial of Ad26.COV2.S vaccine versus placebo.

The CDR3: CASSQDLGGRRGYTF. CDR3 nucleotide sequence: TGTGCCAGCAGCCAAGATTTGGGAGGGAGGAGAGGCTACACCTTC. J is TRBJ1-2 and V is TRBV3-1 (or the pseudogene TRBV3-2); D remains unclear. Trimming pared 0 bases from V and 8 bases from J, leaving 16 bases between. Germline V gene sequence: CDR1 LGHDT, CDR2 YNNKEL (reference sequence). The CDR3 runs to 15 residues.